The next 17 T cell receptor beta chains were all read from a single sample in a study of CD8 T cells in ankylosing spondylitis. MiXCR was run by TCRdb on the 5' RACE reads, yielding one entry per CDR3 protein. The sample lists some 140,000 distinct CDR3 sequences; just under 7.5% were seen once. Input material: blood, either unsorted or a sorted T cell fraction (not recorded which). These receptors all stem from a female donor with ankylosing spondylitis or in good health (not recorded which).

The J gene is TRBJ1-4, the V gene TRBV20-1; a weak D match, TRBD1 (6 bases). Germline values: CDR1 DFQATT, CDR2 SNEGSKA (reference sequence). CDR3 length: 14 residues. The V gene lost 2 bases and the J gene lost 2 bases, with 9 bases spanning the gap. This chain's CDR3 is CSARPGATNEKLFF. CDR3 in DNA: TGCAGTGCTAGACCGGGGGCGACTAATGAAAAACTGTTTTTT.

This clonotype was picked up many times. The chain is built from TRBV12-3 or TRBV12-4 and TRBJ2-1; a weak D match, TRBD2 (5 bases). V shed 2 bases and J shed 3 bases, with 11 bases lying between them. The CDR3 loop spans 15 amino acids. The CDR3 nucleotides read TGTGCCAGCAGTTTATTGCGGGCGATCTACAATGAGCAGTTCTTC. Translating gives CASSLLRAIYNEQFF.

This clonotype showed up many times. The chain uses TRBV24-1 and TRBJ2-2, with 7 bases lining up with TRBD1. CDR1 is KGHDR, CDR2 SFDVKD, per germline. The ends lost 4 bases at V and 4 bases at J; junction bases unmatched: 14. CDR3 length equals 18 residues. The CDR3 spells CATSDSTGTGQSTGELFF. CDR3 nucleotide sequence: TGTGCCACCAGTGACTCGACTGGGACGGGACAGAGCACCGGGGAGCTGTTTTTT.

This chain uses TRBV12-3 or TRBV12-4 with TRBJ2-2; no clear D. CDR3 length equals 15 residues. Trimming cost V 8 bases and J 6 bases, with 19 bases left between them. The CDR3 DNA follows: TGTGCCAGCGATGGCCTCGGAACTGTTTCCGGGGAGCTGTTTTTT. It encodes CASDGLGTVSGELFF.

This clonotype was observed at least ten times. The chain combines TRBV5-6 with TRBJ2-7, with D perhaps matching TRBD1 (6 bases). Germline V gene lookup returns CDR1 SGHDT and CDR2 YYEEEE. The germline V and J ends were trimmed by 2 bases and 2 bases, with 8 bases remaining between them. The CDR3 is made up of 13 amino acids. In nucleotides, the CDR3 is TGTGCCAGCAGCTTCGGACAGCCCTACGAGCAGTACTTC. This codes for CASSFGQPYEQYF.

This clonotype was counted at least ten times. As DNA, the CDR3 is TGCGCCAGCAGCCAAGCTCCAGGCGAAACTTATAATTCACCCCTCCACTTT. This translates into CASSQAPGETYNSPLHF. The V gene is TRBV4-3, the J gene TRBJ1-6, with unresolved D. This CDR3 region has 17 residues. Trimming cost V 1 base and J 4 bases, with 14 bases left between them. Germline V lookup: CDR1 LGHNA, CDR2 YSLEER.

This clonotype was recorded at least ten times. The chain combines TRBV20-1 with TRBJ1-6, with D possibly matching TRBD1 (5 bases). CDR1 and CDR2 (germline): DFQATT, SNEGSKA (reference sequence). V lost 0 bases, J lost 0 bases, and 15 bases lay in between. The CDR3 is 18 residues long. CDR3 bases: TGCAGTGCTAGAGACCCAGGGACGGCGAGCTCCTATAATTCACCCCTCCACTTT. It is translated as CSARDPGTASSYNSPLHF.

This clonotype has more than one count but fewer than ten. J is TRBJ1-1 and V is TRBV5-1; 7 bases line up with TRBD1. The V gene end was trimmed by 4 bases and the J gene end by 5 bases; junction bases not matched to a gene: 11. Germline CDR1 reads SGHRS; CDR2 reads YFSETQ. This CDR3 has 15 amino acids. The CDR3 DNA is TGCGCCAGCAGCCGTATCGGGACAGAGGGGACTGAAGCTTTCTTT. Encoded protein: CASSRIGTEGTEAFF. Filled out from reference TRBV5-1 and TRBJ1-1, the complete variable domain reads KAGVTQTPRYLIKTRGQQVTLSCSPISGHRSVSWYQQTPGQGLQFLFEYFSETQRNKGNFPGRFSGRQFSNSRSEMNVSTLELGDSALYLCASSRIGTEGTEAFFGQGTRLTVV.

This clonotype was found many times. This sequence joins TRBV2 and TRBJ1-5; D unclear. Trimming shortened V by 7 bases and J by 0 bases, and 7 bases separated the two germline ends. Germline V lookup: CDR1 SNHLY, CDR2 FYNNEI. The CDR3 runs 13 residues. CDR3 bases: TGTGCCAGCACCGGTAATAGCAATCAGCCCCAGCATTTT. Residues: CASTGNSNQPQHF.

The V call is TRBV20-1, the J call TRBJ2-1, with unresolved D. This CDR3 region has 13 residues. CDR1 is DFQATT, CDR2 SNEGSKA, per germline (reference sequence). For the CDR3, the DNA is TGCTGCTGTGGCAGTACATCATACAATGAGCAGTTCTTC. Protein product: CCCGSTSYNEQFF.

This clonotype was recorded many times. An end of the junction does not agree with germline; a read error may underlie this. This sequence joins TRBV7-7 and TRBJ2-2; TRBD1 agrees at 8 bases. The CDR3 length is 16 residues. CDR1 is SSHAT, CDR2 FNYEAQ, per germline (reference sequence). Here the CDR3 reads CASSLRQGHSTGELFF. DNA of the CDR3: TGTGCTAGCAGCTTGCGACAGGGGCACTCCACCGGGGAGCTGTTTTTT.

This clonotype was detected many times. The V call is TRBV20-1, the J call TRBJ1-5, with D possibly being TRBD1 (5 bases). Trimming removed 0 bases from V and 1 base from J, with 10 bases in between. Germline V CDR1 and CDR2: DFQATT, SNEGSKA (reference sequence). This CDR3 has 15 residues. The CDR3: CSARETGGSNQPQHF. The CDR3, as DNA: TGCAGTGCTAGAGAAACAGGTGGAAGCAATCAGCCCCAGCATTTT.

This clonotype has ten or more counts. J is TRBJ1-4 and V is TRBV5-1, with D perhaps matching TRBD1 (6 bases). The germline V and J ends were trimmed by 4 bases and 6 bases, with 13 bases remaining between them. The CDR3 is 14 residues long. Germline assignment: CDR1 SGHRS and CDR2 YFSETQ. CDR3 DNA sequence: TGCGCCAGCAGCCGGGCAGGGGAAGATGAAAAACTGTTTTTT. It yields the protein CASSRAGEDEKLFF.

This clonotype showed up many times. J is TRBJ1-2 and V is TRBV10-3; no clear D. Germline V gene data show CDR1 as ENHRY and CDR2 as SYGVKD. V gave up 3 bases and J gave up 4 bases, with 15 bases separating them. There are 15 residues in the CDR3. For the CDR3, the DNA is TGTGCCATCAGTGACCGACGGACTGGAACCTATGGCTACACCTTC. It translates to CAISDRRTGTYGYTF.

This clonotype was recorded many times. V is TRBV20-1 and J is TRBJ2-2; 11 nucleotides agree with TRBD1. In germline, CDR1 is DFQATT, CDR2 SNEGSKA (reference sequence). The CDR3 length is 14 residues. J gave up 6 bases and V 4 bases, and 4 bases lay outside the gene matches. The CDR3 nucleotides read TGCAGTGCTACCGGGACAGGGGGTTCCGGGGAGCTGTTTTTT. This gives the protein CSATGTGGSGELFF.

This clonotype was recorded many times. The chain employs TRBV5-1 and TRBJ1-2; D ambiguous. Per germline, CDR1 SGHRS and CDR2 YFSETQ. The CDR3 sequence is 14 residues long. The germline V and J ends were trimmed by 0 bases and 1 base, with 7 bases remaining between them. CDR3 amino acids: CASSLAGVNYGYTF. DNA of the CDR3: TGCGCCAGCAGCTTGGCCGGGGTTAACTATGGCTACACCTTC.

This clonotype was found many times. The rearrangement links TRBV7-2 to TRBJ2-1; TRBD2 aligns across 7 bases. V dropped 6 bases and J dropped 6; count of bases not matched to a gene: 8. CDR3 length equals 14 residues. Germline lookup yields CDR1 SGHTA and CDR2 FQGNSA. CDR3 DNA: TGTGCCAGCAGGCTATTCCGGGAGGCCAATGAGCAGTTCTTC. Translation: CASRLFREANEQFF.